A few counts support the clone carrying this T cell receptor beta chain. This record belongs to a study of blood T cell repertoires in COVID-19. Study-wide context: Acute and convalescent COVID-19 samples came from the United States, Italy and Spain. Sources were T cells, B-cell-depleted T cells, or PBMCs; the material itself was cDNA or gDNA.

Original processing methods: Reference gene primer amplification in the assay estimated nucleated cell counts. Method: immunoSEQ multiplex PCR; TCRdb's copy keeps in-frame clones and lacks some. V and J calls and clone size come straight from that table; D and trimming were deduced from the DNA. The table records around 150,000 clones, 70% to 80% of them present only once. The CDR3 contains 14 residues. Germline V lookup: CDR1 KGHSH, CDR2 LQKENI. V lost 3 bases and J 0 bases, leaving 9 bases between the germline ends. The sequence was obtained from a woman older than 75 with active or convalescent COVID-19. The rearrangement links TRBV18 to TRBJ2-7, with D tentatively TRBD1 (5 bases). The specimen sequenced was peripheral blood. CDR3 region: CASSPLDTSYEQYF. The CDR3 DNA reads as TGTGCCAGCTCACCTTTGGACACCTCCTACGAGCAGTACTTC.